Described below is a single TCR beta chain sequence and its context. The data derive from a study of technical replicates of blood from several donors. Using immunoSEQ multiplex PCR, the repertoire was profiled, and TCRdb retains in-frame clones only, with some absent. The data hold more than 95,000 clones, with 95% observed a single time. V lost 4 bases and J lost 2; bases outside the gene matches: 5. Germline CDR1 is MGHDK and CDR2 is SYGVNS. This CDR3 region has 16 residues. Sequenced input: T cells isolated from PBMCs. This TCR derives from a human donor in good health. The V gene is TRBV25-1, the J gene TRBJ2-1; 10 nucleotides agree with TRBD1. CDR3 nucleotides: TGTGCCAGCAGTGGACCGACAGGGGGCACCTACAATGAGCAGTTCTTC. This codes for CASSGPTGGTYNEQFF.